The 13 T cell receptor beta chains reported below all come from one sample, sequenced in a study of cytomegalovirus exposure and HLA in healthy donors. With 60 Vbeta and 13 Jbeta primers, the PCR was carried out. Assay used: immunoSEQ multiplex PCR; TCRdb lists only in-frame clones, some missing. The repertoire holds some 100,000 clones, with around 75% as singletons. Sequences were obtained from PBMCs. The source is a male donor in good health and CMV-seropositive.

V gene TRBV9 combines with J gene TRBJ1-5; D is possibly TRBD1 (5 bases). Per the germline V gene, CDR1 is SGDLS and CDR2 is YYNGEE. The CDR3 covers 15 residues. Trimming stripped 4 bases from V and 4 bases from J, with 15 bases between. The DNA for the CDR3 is TGTGCCAGCAGCCTTGACGGGGGAGGGAATCAGCCCCAGCATTTT. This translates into CASSLDGGGNQPQHF. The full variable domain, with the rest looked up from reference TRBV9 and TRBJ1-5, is DSGVTQTPKHLITATGQRVTLRCSPRSGDLSVYWYQQSLDQGLQFLIQYYNGEERAKGNILERFSAQQFPDLHSELNLSSLELGDSALYFCASSLDGGGNQPQHFGDGTRLSIL.

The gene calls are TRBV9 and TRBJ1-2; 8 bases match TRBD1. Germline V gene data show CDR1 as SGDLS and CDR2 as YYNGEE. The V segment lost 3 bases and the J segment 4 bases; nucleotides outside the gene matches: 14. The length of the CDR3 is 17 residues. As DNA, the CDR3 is TGTGCCAGCAGCGGCCCCACCCGACAGGGGCGTCCCTATGGCTACACCTTC. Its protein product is CASSGPTRQGRPYGYTF.

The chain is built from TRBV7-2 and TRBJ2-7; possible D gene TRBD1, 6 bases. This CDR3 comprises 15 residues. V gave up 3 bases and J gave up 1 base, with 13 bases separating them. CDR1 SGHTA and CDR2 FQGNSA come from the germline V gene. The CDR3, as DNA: TGTGCCAGCAGCTTTACAGGGTATATGTCCTACGAGCAGTACTTC. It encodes CASSFTGYMSYEQYF.

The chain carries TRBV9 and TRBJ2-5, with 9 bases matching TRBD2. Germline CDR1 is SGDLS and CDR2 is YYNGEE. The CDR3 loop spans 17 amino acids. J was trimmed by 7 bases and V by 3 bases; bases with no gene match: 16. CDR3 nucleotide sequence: TGTGCCAGCAGCGAGGAGTTGTCTAGCGGGGCCCGGGGGACCCAGTACTTC. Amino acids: CASSEELSSGARGTQYF.

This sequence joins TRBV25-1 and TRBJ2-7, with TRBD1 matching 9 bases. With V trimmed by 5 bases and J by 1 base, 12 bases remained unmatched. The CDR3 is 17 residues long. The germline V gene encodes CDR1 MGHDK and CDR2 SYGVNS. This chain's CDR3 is CASSSDRGGFQSYEQYF. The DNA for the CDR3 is TGTGCCAGCAGTTCCGACAGGGGGGGGTTTCAGTCCTACGAGCAGTACTTC.

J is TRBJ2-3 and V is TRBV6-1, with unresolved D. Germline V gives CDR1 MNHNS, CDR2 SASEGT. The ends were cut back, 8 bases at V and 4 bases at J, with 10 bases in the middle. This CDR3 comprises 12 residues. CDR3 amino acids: CASSTGADTQYF. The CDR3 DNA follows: TGTGCCAGCTCGACGGGTGCAGATACGCAGTATTTT.

CDR3 sequence reads: CASTPTRTNTGELFF. In DNA, the CDR3 is TGTGCCAGCACTCCAACTAGGACGAACACCGGGGAGCTGTTTTTT. The rearrangement links TRBV18 to TRBJ2-2; TRBD2 is a possible D gene (5 bases). Trimming shortened V by 8 bases and J by 0 bases, and 13 bases separated the two germline ends. The CDR3 length is 15 residues. Germline V gives CDR1 KGHSH, CDR2 LQKENI.

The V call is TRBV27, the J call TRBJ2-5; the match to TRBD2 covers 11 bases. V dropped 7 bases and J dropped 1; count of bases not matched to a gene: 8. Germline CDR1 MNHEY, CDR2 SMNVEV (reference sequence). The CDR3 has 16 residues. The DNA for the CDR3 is TGTGCCAGCAAAAGGGGACTAGCGGAAATCCAAGAGACCCAGTACTTC. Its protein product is CASKRGLAEIQETQYF.

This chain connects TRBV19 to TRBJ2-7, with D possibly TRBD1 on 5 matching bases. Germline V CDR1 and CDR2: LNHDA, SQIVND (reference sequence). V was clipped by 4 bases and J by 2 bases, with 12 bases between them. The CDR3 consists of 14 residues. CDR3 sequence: CASSNLDTPYEQYF. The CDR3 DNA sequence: TGTGCCAGTAGTAACCTGGACACCCCCTACGAGCAGTACTTC.

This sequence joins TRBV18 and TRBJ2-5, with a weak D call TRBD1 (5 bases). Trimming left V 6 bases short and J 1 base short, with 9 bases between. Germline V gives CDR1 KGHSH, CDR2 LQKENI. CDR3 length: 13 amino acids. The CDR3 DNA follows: TGTGCCAGCTCCGACAGCTTCCAAGAGACCCAGTACTTC. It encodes CASSDSFQETQYF.

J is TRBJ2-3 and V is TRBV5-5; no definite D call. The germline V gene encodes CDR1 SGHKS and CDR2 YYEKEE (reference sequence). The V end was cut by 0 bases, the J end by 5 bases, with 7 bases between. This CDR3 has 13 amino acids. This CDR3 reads CASSLGLRDTQYF. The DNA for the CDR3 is TGTGCCAGCAGCTTGGGGTTGAGAGATACGCAGTATTTT. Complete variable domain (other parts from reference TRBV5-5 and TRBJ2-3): DAGVTQSPTHLIKTRGQQVTLRCSPISGHKSVSWYQQVLGQGPQFIFQYYEKEERGRGNFPDRFSARQFPNYSSELNVNALLLGDSALYLCASSLGLRDTQYFGPGTRLTVL.

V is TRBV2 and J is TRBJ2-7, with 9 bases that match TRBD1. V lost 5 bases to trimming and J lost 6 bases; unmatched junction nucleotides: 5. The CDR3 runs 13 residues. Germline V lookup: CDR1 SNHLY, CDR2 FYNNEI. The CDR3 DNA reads TGTGCCAGCAGTACCGGGACAGGGCGCGAGCAGTACTTC. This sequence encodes CASSTGTGREQYF.

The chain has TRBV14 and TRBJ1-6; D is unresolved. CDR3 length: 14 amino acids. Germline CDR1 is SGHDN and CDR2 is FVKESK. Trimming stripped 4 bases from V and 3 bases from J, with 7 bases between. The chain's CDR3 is CASSPRDYNSPLHF. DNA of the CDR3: TGTGCCAGCAGCCCCCGGGACTATAATTCACCCCTCCACTTT.